This entry lists 8 T cell receptor beta chains sequenced from one sample in a study of T cell clonality in common variable immunodeficiency. Antigen specificity for these receptors is unknown. Repertoires were generated with immunoSEQ multiplex PCR, while TCRdb's copy carries only in-frame clones and drops some. The sample has some 25,000 clones, none seen only once. Whole-study findings and limits: Reportedly, TCR beta sequences from common variable immunodeficiency showed fewer deletions and N-nucleotide insertions.

Sequenced: peripheral blood mononuclear cells. Source of these receptors: a human donor with common variable immunodeficiency.

This clone was picked up many times. The observed sequence ends 3 residues before the CDR3 terminus, with the missing tail filled in from the germline J gene. The genes are TRBV7-2 and TRBJ1-1, with a possible D match to TRBD1 (5 bases). Germline CDR1 reads SGHTA; CDR2 reads FQGNSA. This CDR3 has 15 residues. Trimming pared 6 bases from V and 5 bases from J, leaving 19 bases between. The CDR3: CASRSNGQGWTEAFF. The covered CDR3 bases are TGTGCCAGCAGATCAAACGGTCAGGGATGGACTGAA. Based on the CDR3 plus reference TRBV7-2 and TRBJ1-1, the full variable domain is GAGVSQSPSNKVTEKGKDVELRCDPISGHTALYWYRQSLGQGLEFLIYFQGNSAPDKSGLPSDRFSAERTGGSVSTLTIQRTQQEDSAVYLCASRSNGQGWTEAFFGQGTRLTVV.

This clone was recorded many times. The CDR3 goes on 3 residues after the read ends, and that part is filled in from the germline J gene. The rearrangement links TRBV7-8 to TRBJ1-2, with 9 nucleotides matching TRBD1. The germline V gene has CDR1 SGHVS and CDR2 FQNEAQ. CDR3 size: 15 residues. The part of the CDR3 DNA that was read is TGTGCCAGCAGCTTAGCAACCGGGACAGGGTTAGGC. Its translation is CASSLATGTGLG. The entire CDR3 protein is CASSLATGTGLGYTF.

This clone was seen ten or more times. The read stops 3 residues short of the end of the CDR3; the missing end is completed from the germline J gene. The chain recombines TRBV28 with TRBJ2-7, with TRBD1 matching over 9 bases. Germline CDR1 is MDHEN and CDR2 is SYDVKM. V dropped 6 bases and J dropped 6; count of bases not matched to a gene: 9. CDR3 length: 14 residues. The CDR3 loop is CASSRDRVGPEQYF. The CDR3 bases that were read are TGTGCCAGCAGCCGGGACAGGGTCGGTCCCGAG.

Concerning this clone itself: Read coverage stops 3 residues before the CDR3 terminus; the germline J gene supplies the remainder. This sequence joins TRBV19 and TRBJ1-6; 7 positions match TRBD1. The CDR3 is 13 residues long. Per germline, CDR1 LNHDA and CDR2 SQIVND (reference sequence). Trimming removed 7 bases from V and 7 bases from J; junction bases left unmatched: 4. The sequenced CDR3 bases are TGTGCCAGTACCGCGACAGGGAATTCACCC. Its protein is CASTATGNSP. The complete CDR3 sequence is CASTATGNSPLHF.

Concerning this clone: The missing CDR3 end, 3 residues past where the read stops, is filled in from the germline J gene. The chain joins TRBV2 to TRBJ2-7; 9 positions agree with TRBD2. The CDR3 runs 15 residues. V gave up 7 bases and J gave up 3 bases; unmatched junction bases: 10. Germline lookup yields CDR1 SNHLY and CDR2 FYNNEI. Partial CDR3 DNA: TGTGCCAGCACCGAGGGTCTAGCGGGATACTACGAG. It specifies CASTEGLAGYYE. The CDR3 in its entirety is CASTEGLAGYYEQYF. The whole variable domain, filled in from reference TRBV2 and TRBJ2-7, reads EPEVTQTPSHQVTQMGQEVILRCVPISNHLYFYWYRQILGQKVEFLVSFYNNEISEKSEIFDDQFSVERPDGSNFTLKIRSTKLEDSAMYFCASTEGLAGYYEQYFGPGTRLTVT.

A remark on this clone: The read finishes 3 residues shy of the CDR3 end, and the germline J gene is used to complete it. The V gene is TRBV18, the J gene TRBJ2-7; D may be TRBD2 (6 bases). The CDR3 is 15 amino acids. The V gene's germline CDR1 is KGHSH and CDR2 LQKENI. V lost 1 base to trimming and J lost 4 bases, with 14 bases between them. CDR3: CASSPRDGGVYEQYF. The part of the CDR3 DNA that was read is TGTGCCAGCTCACCACGGGACGGCGGGGTTTACGAG.

In the case of this clone: The read ends 3 residues before the CDR3 terminus; that terminus is restored from the germline J gene. This chain joins TRBV7-9 and TRBJ1-1; TRBD1 is a possible D gene (6 bases). Per the germline V gene, CDR1 is SEHNR and CDR2 is FQNEAQ (reference sequence). The CDR3 runs to 15 residues. V shed 3 bases and J shed 1 base, with 12 bases lying between them. The DNA read from the CDR3 is TGTGCCAGCAGCTTCCCGGGACACAGGAACACTGAA. Protein sequence: CASSFPGHRNTE. The full CDR3 sequence reads CASSFPGHRNTEAFF.

With respect to this clone: The observed sequence ends 3 residues before the CDR3 terminus, with the missing tail filled in from the germline J gene. The genes are TRBV2 and TRBJ2-4; TRBD2 aligns across 9 bases. Germline assignment: CDR1 SNHLY and CDR2 FYNNEI. V dropped 6 bases and J dropped 7; count of bases not matched to a gene: 7. The CDR3 has 14 amino acids. The sequenced CDR3 bases are TGTGCCAGCAGAGTGGGACTAGCAAGCAACATT. This sequence encodes CASRVGLASNI. The full CDR3 protein reads CASRVGLASNIQYF.